This TCR beta chain was recovered during a study of cytomegalovirus exposure and HLA in healthy donors. Study-wide results and limits: Most TCR sequences proved rare, with some public TCRs found in many donors.

Primers: 60 Vbeta forward and 13 Jbeta reverse. Sequenced by immunoSEQ multiplex PCR; TCRdb stores in-frame clones only, minus some. The listing records around 70,000 clones. Germline V gene sequence: CDR1 SGDLS, CDR2 YYNGEE. V was pared by 4 bases and J by 4 bases, with 15 bases of the junction left unmatched. The length of the CDR3 is 17 residues. As concerns this clone: The antigen is unknown.

V usage is TRBV9 and J usage is TRBJ2-5; TRBD2 matches at 8 bases. Sequencing was done on a sample of PBMCs. The TCR sequence derives from a female donor in good health and CMV-seropositive. As DNA, the CDR3 is TGTGCCAGCAGCCCAGGGGCTAGCGGGTCGGGGGCAGAGACCCAGTACTTC. Amino acids: CASSPGASGSGAETQYF. Filled out from reference TRBV9 and TRBJ2-5, the complete variable domain reads DSGVTQTPKHLITATGQRVTLRCSPRSGDLSVYWYQQSLDQGLQFLIQYYNGEERAKGNILERFSAQQFPDLHSELNLSSLELGDSALYFCASSPGASGSGAETQYFGPGTRLLVL.